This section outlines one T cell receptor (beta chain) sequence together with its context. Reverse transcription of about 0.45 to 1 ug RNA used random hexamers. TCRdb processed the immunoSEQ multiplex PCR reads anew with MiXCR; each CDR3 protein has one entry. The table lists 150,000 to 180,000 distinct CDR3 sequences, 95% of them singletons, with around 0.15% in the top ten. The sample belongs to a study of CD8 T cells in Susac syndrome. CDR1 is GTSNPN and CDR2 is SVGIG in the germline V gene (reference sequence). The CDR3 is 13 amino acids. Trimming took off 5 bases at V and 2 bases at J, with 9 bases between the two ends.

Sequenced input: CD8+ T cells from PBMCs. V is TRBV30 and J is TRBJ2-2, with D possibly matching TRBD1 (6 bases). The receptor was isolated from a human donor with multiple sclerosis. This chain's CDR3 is CAWETGNTGELFF. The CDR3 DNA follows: TGTGCCTGGGAGACAGGAAACACCGGGGAGCTGTTTTTT.